This is a list of T cell receptor beta chains from one sample in a study of cytomegalovirus exposure and HLA in healthy donors. Assay: immunoSEQ multiplex PCR; the TCRdb copy retains only in-frame clones and omits some. The table lists over 150,000 clones, under 85% of them singletons, with about 2.9% in the top ten. Sequencing was carried out using PBMCs. These receptors all come from a male donor in good health and CMV-seronegative. The CDR3 runs from the conserved cysteine through the conserved F or W. The D gene is left open where the match is weak. The size of a clone is reported for some rows only, either as once, few or many, or as a class for expanded clones.

d_call	v_call	cdr3_length	j_call	clone_size	cdr3_nt	cdr3_aa
TRBD1	TRBV30	16	TRBJ1-6	-	TGTGCCTGTGACAGGGGTGGGAGCTCCTATAATTCACCCCTCCACTTT	CACDRGGSSYNSPLHF
TRBD1	TRBV7-9	15	TRBJ1-5	few	TGTGCCAGCAGCTCGGACAGGGACTCGGATCAGCCCCAGCATTTT	CASSSDRDSDQPQHF
-	TRBV6-5	16	TRBJ1-4	once	TGTGCCAGCAGTTACCCCGGCCCAGGTACTAATGAAAAACTGTTTTTT	CASSYPGPGTNEKLFF
TRBD1	TRBV6-1	14	TRBJ1-2	once	TGTGCCAGCAGTGAGGGGGACAGGAACTATGGCTACACCTTC	CASSEGDRNYGYTF
-	TRBV21-1	16	TRBJ2-7	-	TGTGCCAGCAGCTCCTGTTCTGGCAGGGGGCTCGACGAGCAGTACTTC	CASSSCSGRGLDEQYF
TRBD1	TRBV9	16	TRBJ2-2	-	TGTGCCAGCAGCGTAGAGGCAGGGGGTCCGACCGGGGAGCTGTTTTTT	CASSVEAGGPTGELFF
-	TRBV6-6	14	TRBJ1-5	-	TGTGCCAGTTCGGGGGGGGGAGGCAATCAGCCCCAGCATTTT	CASSGGGGNQPQHF
-	TRBV30	13	TRBJ1-2	-	TGTGCCTGGAATGACGGAGGGTACTATGGCTACACCTTC	CAWNDGGYYGYTF
-	TRBV6-1	13	TRBJ2-5	-	TGTGCCAGCAGACGAGGGCAACAAGAGACCCAGTACTTC	CASRRGQQETQYF
-	TRBV28	13	TRBJ1-1	-	TGTGCCAGCAGGGGGCAGATGAACACTGAAGCTTTCTTT	CASRGQMNTEAFF
-	TRBV5-1	16	TRBJ2-1	-	TGCGCCAGCAGCGCACCGTCCATCAGCTCCTACAATGAGCAGTTCTTC	CASSAPSISSYNEQFF
TRBD1	TRBV9	15	TRBJ1-5	-	TGTGCCAGCAGCGTAGGAGGACAGGGTAATCAGCCCCAGCATTTT	CASSVGGQGNQPQHF
-	TRBV27	17	TRBJ1-5	-	TGTGCCAGCAGTTCGAGGTGGCAGGACACCTCTAATCAGCCCCAGCATTTT	CASSSRWQDTSNQPQHF
TRBD1	TRBV7-7	13	TRBJ2-4	-	TGTGCCAGCAGCCTCGGACAGGGGGACATTCAGTACTTC	CASSLGQGDIQYF
-	TRBV6-6	14	TRBJ1-5	few	TGTGCCAGCAGCGACTATAGTAGCAATCAGCCCCAGCATTTT	CASSDYSSNQPQHF
-	TRBV15	13	TRBJ2-5	-	TGTGCCACCAGCAGAGATCTATCAGAGACCCAGTACTTC	CATSRDLSETQYF
-	TRBV28	17	TRBJ1-4	-	TGTGCCAGCAGTTCCCTCGGGACACCTCTAACTAATGAAAAACTGTTTTTT	CASSSLGTPLTNEKLFF
-	TRBV15	15	TRBJ1-4	-	TGTGCCACCAGCAGTGAACGCACGGTGTATGAAAAACTGTTTTTT	CATSSERTVYEKLFF
-	TRBV6-5	13	TRBJ1-4	-	TGTGCCAGCAAGACAGGTGTTGAGGAAAAACTGTTTTTT	CASKTGVEEKLFF
TRBD2	TRBV7-9	15	TRBJ2-1	few	TGTGCCAGCAGCCCAAGGTCGGGACTAGTAAGTGAGCAGTTCTTC	CASSPRSGLVSEQFF
-	TRBV6-1	13	TRBJ1-6	-	TGTGCCAGCAGGATTAGCTTAAATTCACCCCTCCACTTT	CASRISLNSPLHF
-	TRBV6-5	12	TRBJ2-1	-	TGTGCCAGCAGTCCAGGTGGAAATGAGCAGTTCTTC	CASSPGGNEQFF
-	TRBV5-6	14	TRBJ2-1	-	TGTGCCAGCAGCTTGCCCCCCGACTCAAATGAGCAGTTCTTC	CASSLPPDSNEQFF
TRBD1	TRBV28	17	TRBJ1-5	once	TGTGCCAGCAGTTCCGGGACAGGGGGATATAGCAATCAGCCCCAGCATTTT	CASSSGTGGYSNQPQHF
TRBD1	TRBV12-5	14	TRBJ1-5	-	TGTGCTAGTGGTTTGGAACAGGGGGAACAGCCCCAGCATTTT	CASGLEQGEQPQHF
TRBD1	TRBV9	16	TRBJ2-1	-	TGTGCCAGCAGCGTATCAGGGGGCGGTGGGTACAATGAGCAGTTCTTC	CASSVSGGGGYNEQFF
-	TRBV5-4	13	TRBJ2-5	-	TGTGCCAGCAGCCCCGGTTGGCAAGAGACCCAGTACTTC	CASSPGWQETQYF
TRBD2	TRBV7-8	17	TRBJ2-1	-	TGTGCCAGCAGCTCCTGGACTAGCGGGGGCCCATACAATGAGCAGTTCTTC	CASSSWTSGGPYNEQFF
TRBD1	TRBV27	14	TRBJ1-1	-	TGTGCCAGCAGCACTGGGTGGGACAGCACTGAAGCTTTCTTT	CASSTGWDSTEAFF
TRBD1	TRBV4-1	16	TRBJ1-5	-	TGCGCCAGCAGCGGGGACAGGGGGTTCGACAATCAGCCCCAGCATTTT	CASSGDRGFDNQPQHF
-	TRBV19	13	TRBJ2-5	-	TGTGCCAGTAGTATGAGGGTAACCGAGACCCAGTACTTC	CASSMRVTETQYF
TRBD1	TRBV9	13	TRBJ1-1	-	TGTGCCAGCAGCCCCCCCCGGGACAGGGAGGCTTTCTTT	CASSPPRDREAFF
-	TRBV6-6	16	TRBJ2-4	-	TGTGCCAGCAGTTATTCACAATCTAGGATCTGGAACATTCAGTACTTC	CASSYSQSRIWNIQYF
TRBD1	TRBV11-2	15	TRBJ1-4	-	TGTGCCAGCAGCTTATTCACAGGGGGCCATGAAAAACTGTTTTTT	CASSLFTGGHEKLFF
-	TRBV10-3	14	TRBJ1-6	-	TGTGCCATCAGTCCACAGGGATATAATTCACCCCTCCACTTT	CAISPQGYNSPLHF
-	TRBV9	15	TRBJ1-5	few	TGTGCCAGCAGCGTAGACGGCAGGGGCCAGCGGCCCCAGCATTTT	CASSVDGRGQRPQHF
-	TRBV5-1	14	TRBJ1-1	-	TGCGCCAGCAGCTTGAGACAGTCGAACACTGAAGCTTTCTTT	CASSLRQSNTEAFF
TRBD1	TRBV19	17	TRBJ1-1	-	TGTGCCAGTAGTATCGAACAGGGGAAACGATGGGACACTGAAGCTTTCTTT	CASSIEQGKRWDTEAFF
TRBD1	TRBV7-2	17	TRBJ2-3	once	TGTGCCAGCAGCCTCCCACCGGGACAGGGATTCCCAGATACGCAGTATTTT	CASSLPPGQGFPDTQYF
-	TRBV7-2	16	TRBJ2-7	-	TGTGCCAGCAGCCTACTGAGGGGGTGGGACCCGGGGGAGCAGTACTTC	CASSLLRGWDPGEQYF
-	TRBV28	21	TRBJ1-5	-	TGTGCCAGCAGTTTATCCCCGTTGAGGCAGGTGGGGCTCGGGGGATCTCAGCCCCAGCATTTT	CASSLSPLRQVGLGGSQPQHF
TRBD1	TRBV7-2	14	TRBJ2-7	few	TGTGCCAGCAGCATGTACAGGGGGCCCTACGAGCAGTACTTC	CASSMYRGPYEQYF
TRBD1	TRBV19	16	TRBJ1-2	-	TGTGCCAGTAGTATGGCGTACGGACAGGGGAATTATGGCTACACCTTC	CASSMAYGQGNYGYTF
-	TRBV28	13	TRBJ2-7	-	TGTGCCATGGGGGGACTGCCGCCGAACGAGCAGTACTTC	CAMGGLPPNEQYF
-	TRBV28	16	TRBJ1-3	few	TGTGCCAGCAGTTTTTTACGACAGGACTCTGGAAACACCATATATTTT	CASSFLRQDSGNTIYF
TRBD2	TRBV7-9	16	TRBJ2-7	-	TGTGCCAGCAGCGCCGTCGGGAGGGAGCACACCTACGAGCAGTACTTC	CASSAVGREHTYEQYF
-	TRBV11-2	15	TRBJ1-1	-	TGTGCCAGCAGCCCTAGACAGCCGCTGAACACTGAAGCTTTCTTT	CASSPRQPLNTEAFF